This T cell receptor (beta chain) comes out of a study of blood T cell repertoires in COVID-19 (TCRdb year 2020). Regarding the research as a whole: Samples covering the acute and convalescent phases of COVID-19 were provided by collaborators in the United States, Italy and Spain. The sample metadata nearly always contained a de-identified subject ID, COVID-19 status, age in years and sex. The repertoires were made available in a free public database intended to serve as a resource for research on the immune response to SARS-CoV-2. HLA class I and class II types, where available, came from metadata supplied by the sample provider rather than from assay-based typing. Samples were obtained from the ongoing ImmuneRACE study (first 160 participants) and from 950 to 1,500 subjects provided by 6 global collaborators. The dataset comprised deeply sampled blood TCRbeta repertoires from subjects exposed to, actively infected with, or recovered from COVID-19. The prospective study material was composed of cDNA or gDNA derived from T cells, B-cell-depleted T cells, or PBMCs.

About this clone itself: Its antigen is currently not known. No much larger clone exists at a distance of one base, and base qualities are not known.

Per the germline V gene, MDHEN is the CDR1 and SYDVKM is the CDR2. The V end loses 6 bases and the J end loses 4 bases, and a stretch of 9 bases separates them. The CDR3 sequence holds 12 residues, the cysteine and phenylalanine included. The CDR3 DNA has 36 bases and is translated from base 1. TCRbeta CDR3 regions were amplified from genomic DNA using the immunoSEQ Assay, a bias-controlled multiplex PCR. The study's processing was this. Within the assay, amplification of reference gene primers was used to estimate how many nucleated cells each sample contained. Sequence reads were collapsed and filtered to measure the absolute abundance of every unique TCRbeta CDR3 rearrangement. For each sample, productive Simpson clonality was calculated as the square root of Simpson's diversity index across productive rearrangements. The table was pulled from immuneACCESS by TCRdb, which kept in-frame rearrangements only. Such tables lose some clones; where checked, under half of the loss comes from unresolved V genes, and the rest has no known cause. The V and J calls and clone size come from that table; D and trimming were worked out from the DNA. The sample table records about 410,000 clones; about 92% of these occur just once. In total, the top ten clones hold 0.6% of the sample.

Participants in the prospective study were enrolled through a virtual design, were aged roughly 18 to 95 years, and lived in approximately 24 United States geographic areas. To assign participants to cohorts, the prospective study relied on clinical history that participants themselves reported in a screening survey and a study questionnaire. For ImmuneRACE Cohort 3, a participant was defined as recovered based on two consecutive negative NP/OP PCR tests, clearance by a healthcare professional, or resolution of symptoms. In the prospective study, whole blood, serum and a nasopharyngeal or oropharyngeal swab were collected from each participant by mobile phlebotomists. Additional blood draws and questionnaires over an approximately two-month period could optionally be provided by prospective study participants. Prospective study blood samples were shipped either frozen or at room temperature before DNA extraction.

Results the study describes overall, beyond this receptor: Clinical and demographic metadata were provided uncurated, with the amount varying by source and participant.

The source is a young man who had recovered from COVID-19. The chain employs TRBV28 and TRBJ1-2, with no confident D gene call. The specimen sequenced was PBMCs or T cells enriched from blood (not recorded which). The DNA reads as follows: TGTGCCAGCAGCAATTCACTCTATGGCTACACCTTC. Its amino acids are CASSNSLYGYTF.